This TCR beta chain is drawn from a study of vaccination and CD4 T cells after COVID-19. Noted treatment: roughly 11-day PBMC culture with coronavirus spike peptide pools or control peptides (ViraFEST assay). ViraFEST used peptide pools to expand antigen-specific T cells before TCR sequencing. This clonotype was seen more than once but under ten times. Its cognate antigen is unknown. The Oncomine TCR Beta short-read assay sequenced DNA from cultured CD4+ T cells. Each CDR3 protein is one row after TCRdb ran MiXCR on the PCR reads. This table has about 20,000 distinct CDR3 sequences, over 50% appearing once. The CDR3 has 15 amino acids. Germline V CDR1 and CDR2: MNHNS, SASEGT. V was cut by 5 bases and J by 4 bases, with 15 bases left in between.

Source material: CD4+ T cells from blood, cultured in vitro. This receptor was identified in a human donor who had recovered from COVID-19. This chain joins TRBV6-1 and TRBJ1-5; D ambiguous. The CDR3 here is CASSPSWARNQPQHF. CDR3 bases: TGTGCCAGCAGTCCATCGTGGGCGCGGAATCAGCCCCAGCATTTT.